This T cell receptor beta chain was profiled in a study of blood T cell repertoires in COVID-19. Study overall: Samples representing acute and convalescent COVID-19 were sourced from the United States, Italy and Spain.

Concerning this clone itself: This same CDR3 is encoded by further DNA sequences in the sample.

Repertoires were generated with immunoSEQ multiplex PCR, while TCRdb's copy carries only in-frame clones and drops some. Among 200,000 to 250,000 clones listed, roughly 81% were seen once. After removal of 2 bases from V and 4 bases from J, the junction contained 3 bases not matched to a gene. Looked up from germline, CDR1 is SEHNR and CDR2 is FQNEAQ (reference sequence). The CDR3 runs 15 residues. The source material was peripheral blood. This receptor was obtained from a man aged 35 to 55 with acute or convalescent COVID-19. The chain has TRBV7-9 and TRBJ2-5; 11 nucleotides match TRBD2. The CDR3 is CASSLRLAGGETQYF. CDR3 nucleotides: TGTGCCAGCAGCTTAAGGCTAGCGGGGGGAGAGACCCAGTACTTC.